This T cell receptor beta chain stems from a study of blood T cells in healthy people across ages. The CDR3 is made up of 15 amino acids. Germline V gives CDR1 SEHNR, CDR2 FQNEAQ (reference sequence). The V and J ends lost 3 bases and 0 bases respectively, with 6 bases between them. Then a second PCR, running roughly 7 to 11 cycles, was carried out with a sample-barcoded 5' primer and a J-beta primer mix. Using its own MiXCR run on the 5' RACE reads, TCRdb lists one record per CDR3 protein. This sample has about 780,000 distinct CDR3 sequences, with 25% to 30% found just once. This clonotype was counted a few times. Separately, the same data were catalogued under a study of T cells of mothers and their children. That publication notes: A few healthy Caucasian mothers, along with their six children, were the donors.

Sample: blood. The chain combines TRBV7-9 with TRBJ2-6; D not certain. The source is a boy between 10 and 17 years old in good health. The CDR3 here is CASSFRVSGANVLTF. In DNA form, the CDR3 reads TGTGCCAGCAGCTTCCGGGTCTCTGGGGCCAACGTCCTGACTTTC.